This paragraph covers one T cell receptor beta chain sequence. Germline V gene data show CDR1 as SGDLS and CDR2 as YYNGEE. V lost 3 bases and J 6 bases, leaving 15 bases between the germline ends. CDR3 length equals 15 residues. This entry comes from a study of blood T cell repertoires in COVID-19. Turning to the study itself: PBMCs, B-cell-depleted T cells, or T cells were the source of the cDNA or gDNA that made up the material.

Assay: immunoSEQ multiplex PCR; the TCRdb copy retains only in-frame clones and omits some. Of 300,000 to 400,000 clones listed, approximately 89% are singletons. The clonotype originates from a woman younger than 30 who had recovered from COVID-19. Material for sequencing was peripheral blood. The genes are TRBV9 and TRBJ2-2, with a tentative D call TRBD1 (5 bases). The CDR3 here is CASSALLTGPGELFF. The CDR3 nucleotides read TGTGCCAGCAGCGCCCTACTTACAGGACCCGGGGAGCTGTTTTTT. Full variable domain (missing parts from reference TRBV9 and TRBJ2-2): DSGVTQTPKHLITATGQRVTLRCSPRSGDLSVYWYQQSLDQGLQFLIQYYNGEERAKGNILERFSAQQFPDLHSELNLSSLELGDSALYFCASSALLTGPGELFFGEGSRLTVL.